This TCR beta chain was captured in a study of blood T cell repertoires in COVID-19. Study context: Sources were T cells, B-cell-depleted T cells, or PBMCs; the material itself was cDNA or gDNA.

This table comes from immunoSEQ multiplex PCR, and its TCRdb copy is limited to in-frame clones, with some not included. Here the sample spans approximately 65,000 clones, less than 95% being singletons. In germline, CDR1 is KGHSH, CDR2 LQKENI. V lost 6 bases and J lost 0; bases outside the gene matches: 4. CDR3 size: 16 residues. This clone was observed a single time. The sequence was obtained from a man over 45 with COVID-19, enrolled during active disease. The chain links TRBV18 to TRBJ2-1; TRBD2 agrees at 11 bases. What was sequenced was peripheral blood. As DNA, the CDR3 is TGTGCCAGCTCGTGGACTAGCGGGCCCTCCTACAATGAGCAGTTCTTC. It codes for CASSWTSGPSYNEQFF.